This record covers a single TCR beta chain. Its target is unknown. Libraries were prepared by immunoSEQ multiplex PCR; TCRdb keeps only in-frame clonotypes and omits some of them. The table records more than 2,000,000 clones, 85% to 95% of them present only once. The record originates from a study of shared clonotypes between healthy human individuals. V shed 0 bases and J 8 bases; nucleotides not matched to a gene: 8. Germline CDR1 reads SQVTM; CDR2 reads ANQGSEA. The CDR3 is 14 residues long. Regarding the study as a whole: Naive subsets usually exceeded memory subsets in estimated richness.

The rearrangement links TRBV29-1 to TRBJ1-2; 8 bases are shared with TRBD1. The sequence was obtained from a man aged 18 to 30 in good health. Some clones in this sample may be carry-over from other donors' samples. The sample comprised naive CD4+ T cells from PBMCs. Subset here: CD45RA+ positively selected. The CDR3 nucleotides read TGCAGCGTTGAAGATGGGCAGGGGGCTGTCGGCTACACCTTC. Amino acids: CSVEDGQGAVGYTF.